The present T cell receptor beta chain was sequenced within a study of T cells in Graves' hyperthyroidism and ophthalmopathy. Amplification of TCR beta CDR3 regions was performed using RNA transcripts as template. HTBI primers were the set used in a first-round RT-PCR of the TCR CDR3. TCRdb processed the multiplex PCR reads anew with MiXCR; each CDR3 protein has one entry. The sample holds hundreds of thousands of distinct CDR3 sequences; roughly 14% are singletons and the top ten take over 10%. This CDR3 contains 15 residues. Germline V CDR1 and CDR2: SEHNR, FQNEAQ (reference sequence). V lost 5 bases and J lost 4; bases outside the gene matches: 9. This clonotype was seen at least ten times.

This receptor was taken from a man aged 18 to 35 with Graves' ophthalmopathy. The chain carries TRBV7-9 and TRBJ2-7; 9 bases align to TRBD1. Sequencing was carried out using blood. The CDR3 sequence: CASSRGGTGMYEQYF. The CDR3 DNA reads as TGTGCCAGCAGCCGAGGGGGGACAGGGATGTACGAGCAGTACTTC.